This passage covers 3 T cell receptor beta chains from one sample sequenced in a study of chemoradiotherapy in HPV16-positive cancers (dated by TCRdb to 2022 to 2024). Receptor libraries were prepared by the immunoSEQ multiplex PCR assay. Held by TCRdb, this immuneACCESS table contains in-frame sequences only and omits some clones. Under half of the omission traces to an unresolved V gene where checked; the cause of the rest is unknown. The sample records approximately 9,500 clones, 70% of which are singletons. The leading ten clones occupy roughly a tenth of the sample. Source: tumor tissue, taken from a patient who underwent chemoradiotherapy. The receptors were gathered from a human donor with HPV-associated anogenital cancer.

The chain joins TRBV27 to TRBJ2-7; 8 bases are shared with TRBD1. In germline, CDR1 is MNHEY, CDR2 SMNVEV (reference sequence). V lost 4 bases, J lost 5 bases, and 7 bases stayed unmatched. The CDR3 runs 14 residues. Here the CDR3 reads CASSSRQGANEQYF. CDR3 DNA: TGTGCCAGCAGTTCGCGTCAGGGGGCCAACGAGCAGTACTTC.

The CDR3 coding sequence is TGTGCCAGCAGGAGGGACACGAGCACAGATACGCAGTATTTT. This translates into CASRRDTSTDTQYF. The V call is TRBV6-5, the J call TRBJ2-3; TRBD1 is a possible D gene (6 bases). The germline gives CDR1 MNHEY, CDR2 SVGAGI. Trimming took off 6 bases at V and 0 bases at J, with 10 bases between the two ends. The CDR3 loop spans 14 amino acids.

This clone was counted once. This rearrangement joins TRBV4-1 to TRBJ2-3; D not certain. This CDR3 has 11 residues. Germline loops: CDR1 MGHRA, CDR2 YSYEKL. Trimming removed 4 bases at V and 6 bases at J, with 5 bases between. The chain's CDR3 is CASSPADTQYF. The CDR3 DNA reads TGCGCCAGCAGCCCCGCGGATACGCAGTATTTT.